The 10 T cell receptor beta chains below were found in one sample sequenced in a study of blood T cell repertoires in COVID-19. Method: immunoSEQ multiplex PCR; TCRdb's copy keeps in-frame clones and lacks some. The sample yields approximately 72,000 clones, approximately 86% seen once. The sample consisted of peripheral blood. The receptors originated from a woman aged 55-75 years with acute or convalescent COVID-19.

This clone was found once. The V and J genes are TRBV2 and TRBJ2-3; 12 bases match TRBD2. The CDR3 loop spans 16 amino acids. Germline assignment: CDR1 SNHLY and CDR2 FYNNEI. After removal of 1 base from V and 3 bases from J, the junction contained 2 bases not matched to a gene. For the CDR3, the DNA is TGTGCCAGCAGTGAAGGACTAGCGGGGGTAACAGATACGCAGTATTTT. Translating it yields CASSEGLAGVTDTQYF.

The rearrangement links TRBV2 to TRBJ2-3, with D maybe TRBD2 (6 bases). Germline loops: CDR1 SNHLY, CDR2 FYNNEI. Trimming shortened V by 5 bases and J by 3 bases, and 12 bases separated the two germline ends. The CDR3 is 14 amino acids. Here the CDR3 DNA reads TGTGCCAGCAGTATTGATGGGGGGACAGATACGCAGTATTTT. This gives the protein CASSIDGGTDTQYF. The full variable domain, in which reference TRBV2 and TRBJ2-3 provide the parts outside the CDR3, is EPEVTQTPSHQVTQMGQEVILRCVPISNHLYFYWYRQILGQKVEFLVSFYNNEISEKSEIFDDQFSVERPDGSNFTLKIRSTKLEDSAMYFCASSIDGGTDTQYFGPGTRLTVL.

The chain has TRBV2 and TRBJ2-3; weak D call: TRBD2 (6 bases). Trimming shortened V by 3 bases and J by 4 bases, and 14 bases separated the two germline ends. In germline, CDR1 is SNHLY, CDR2 FYNNEI. The CDR3 spans 15 residues. CDR3: CASSEEGIGADTQYF. CDR3 in DNA: TGTGCCAGCAGTGAGGAGGGAATAGGGGCAGATACGCAGTATTTT.

The table lists this clone with a count of one. V gene TRBV5-5 combines with J gene TRBJ2-3; TRBD1 aligns across 9 bases. After removal of 5 bases from V and 3 bases from J, the junction contained 10 bases not matched to a gene. The germline CDR1 and CDR2 sequences are SGHKS and YYEKEE (reference sequence). The CDR3 covers 16 residues. This chain's CDR3 is CASRLGDRDRTDTQYF. In nucleotides, the CDR3 is TGTGCCAGCAGGCTCGGGGACAGGGATCGGACAGATACGCAGTATTTT.

The chain combines TRBV7-8 with TRBJ1-6; TRBD1 matches 7 bases. Germline V gives CDR1 SGHVS, CDR2 FQNEAQ. V was pared by 1 base and J by 8 bases, with 11 bases of the junction left unmatched. This CDR3 is 17 amino acids long. The CDR3, as DNA: TGTGCCAGCAGCTTAGTGAACAGGGGACGGGGCTATTCACCCCTCCACTTT. This codes for CASSLVNRGRGYSPLHF.

The J gene is TRBJ1-1, the V gene TRBV3-1 (or the pseudogene TRBV3-2); 9 nucleotides align to TRBD1. The CDR3 is 14 amino acids. Germline V gene sequence: CDR1 LGHDT, CDR2 YNNKEL (reference sequence). J gave up 5 bases and V 4 bases, and 5 bases lay outside the gene matches. CDR3 loop: CASSLETGGTEAFF. Written as DNA, the CDR3 is TGTGCCAGCAGCCTTGAGACAGGGGGGACTGAAGCTTTCTTT.

The chain has TRBV7-9 and TRBJ2-3; possible D gene TRBD1, 8 bases. The CDR3 extends over 16 amino acids. Trimming took off 3 bases at V and 1 base at J, with 14 bases between the two ends. The germline CDR1 and CDR2 sequences are SEHNR and FQNEAQ (reference sequence). DNA of the CDR3: TGTGCCAGCAGCTTCGGAACAGGGGGGGGCACAGATACGCAGTATTTT. This sequence encodes CASSFGTGGGTDTQYF.

This clone was found a few times. The J gene is TRBJ2-3, the V gene TRBV5-6, with 8 bases identical to TRBD1. J gave up 3 bases and V 5 bases, and 8 bases lay outside the gene matches. Germline V lookup: CDR1 SGHDT, CDR2 YYEEEE. The CDR3 loop spans 15 amino acids. The CDR3: CASSSDRGWTDTQYF. The CDR3 coding sequence is TGTGCCAGCAGTTCTGACAGGGGTTGGACAGATACGCAGTATTTT. The full variable domain, in which reference TRBV5-6 and TRBJ2-3 provide the parts outside the CDR3, is DAGVTQSPTHLIKTRGQQVTLRCSPKSGHDTVSWYQQALGQGPQFIFQYYEEEERQRGNFPDRFSGHQFPNYSSELNVNALLLGDSALYLCASSSDRGWTDTQYFGPGTRLTVL.

Regarding this clone: One junction end does not reproduce the germline sequence, and a read error may be involved. The rearrangement links TRBV28 to TRBJ2-5; 9 bases match TRBD1. This CDR3 contains 15 residues. CDR1 is MDHEN and CDR2 is SYDVKM in the germline V gene. DNA for the CDR3: TGTGCCAGCAGTTTAGGGACAGGGCCTATGGGACTACCACACTTC. Amino acid sequence: CASSLGTGPMGLPHF. Using reference TRBV28 and TRBJ2-5 for the parts outside the CDR3, the full variable domain is DVKVTQSSRYLVKRTGEKVFLECVQDMDHENMFWYRQDPGLGLRLIYFSYDVKMKEKGDIPEGYSVSREKKERFSLILESASTNQTSMYLCASSLGTGPMGLPHFGPGTRLLVL.

This chain links TRBV10-3 with TRBJ2-7; the match to TRBD1 covers 7 bases. Per germline, CDR1 ENHRY and CDR2 SYGVKD. There are 13 residues in the CDR3. The V gene end was trimmed by 4 bases and the J gene end by 0 bases; junction bases not matched to a gene: 0. The CDR3 protein is CAISGDSSYEQYF. CDR3 coding DNA: TGTGCCATCAGTGGGGACAGCTCCTACGAGCAGTACTTC.